This TCR beta chain came from a study of response to subunit inactivated influenza vaccine. The germline V gene encodes CDR1 MNHNS and CDR2 SASEGT. V lost 6 bases to trimming and J lost 6 bases, with 22 bases between them. This CDR3 region has 16 residues. The sample holds a few counts of this clonotype. Its target is unknown. TCRdb ran MiXCR on the RT-PCR reads and lists one entry per CDR3 protein. The sample lists about 520,000 distinct CDR3 sequences, roughly 25% occurring once. Study-level points and caveats: Few additional T cells are recruited per seasonal influenza vaccination, authors suggested.

The sample was CD4+ T cells sorted from PBMCs, taken 5 days after vaccination. The chain links TRBV6-1 to TRBJ2-3; TRBD1 might be the D (6 bases). The source is a man aged 45 to 65 who received an inactivated influenza vaccine. The CDR3, as DNA: TGTGCCAGCAGGCCCACCGGGACAAGGATCGGGGATACGCAGTATTTT. Residues: CASRPTGTRIGDTQYF.